In its sample, the clone carrying this TCR beta chain was seen once. Its antigen is unidentified. CDR3 length: 16 residues. Germline lookup yields CDR1 MGHRA and CDR2 YSYEKL. The V gene end was trimmed by 0 bases and the J gene end by 8 bases; junction bases not matched to a gene: 9. In the authors' workflow: Built for papillary thyroid cancer, a distant-metastasis classifier drew on CDR3 differences across clinicopathological groups. MiXCR reprocessed the PCR reads for TCRdb. The V and J calls here are based on TCRdb, not the publication. The sample lists roughly 38,000 clones; roughly 19% were seen once. The data stem from a study of metastatic and nonmetastatic thyroid tumors. About the research overall: Repertoires from malignant and benign thyroid patients were compared across blood and tumor or nodule tissue.

No treatment of any kind had been given to any patient before thyroid surgery. Study-wide results and caveats: In blood and tumor, TCR beta diversity was reportedly significantly higher in malignant thyroid tumors than in benign nodules.

The receptor was isolated from a female donor with papillary thyroid cancer or a benign thyroid nodule (not recorded which). Some clones in this sample may be carry-over from other donors' samples. V gene TRBV4-1 combines with J gene TRBJ2-1; 8 bases map to TRBD2. Specimen: blood. CDR3 bases: TGCGCCAGCAGCCAAGAGCAGGTAGCGGGGACTTATGAGCAGTTCTTC. Protein sequence: CASSQEQVAGTYEQFF.